This TCR beta chain was sequenced during a study of patients and donors after allogeneic stem cell transplantation. After removal of 3 bases from V and 4 bases from J, the junction contained 13 bases not matched to a gene. The germline V gene encodes CDR1 DFQATT and CDR2 SNEGSKA (reference sequence). The CDR3 extends over 17 amino acids. TCRdb passed the RT-PCR reads through MiXCR, listing each CDR3 protein once. The sample lists a few hundred thousand distinct CDR3 sequences, roughly two fifths occurring once. The V and J genes are TRBV20-1 and TRBJ1-3; the match to TRBD1 covers 9 bases. The receptor was derived from a human donor who was either an allogeneic HSCT recipient or a stem cell or donor lymphocyte infusion donor (not recorded which). It is not recorded whose cells these are; they may come from a transplant donor. Sequencing input: blood, either unsorted or a sorted T cell fraction (not recorded which). CDR3 bases: TGCAGTGCTAGTGGGGCCGGGGGACAGGGACCAGGAAACACCATATATTTT. Protein product: CSASGAGGQGPGNTIYF.